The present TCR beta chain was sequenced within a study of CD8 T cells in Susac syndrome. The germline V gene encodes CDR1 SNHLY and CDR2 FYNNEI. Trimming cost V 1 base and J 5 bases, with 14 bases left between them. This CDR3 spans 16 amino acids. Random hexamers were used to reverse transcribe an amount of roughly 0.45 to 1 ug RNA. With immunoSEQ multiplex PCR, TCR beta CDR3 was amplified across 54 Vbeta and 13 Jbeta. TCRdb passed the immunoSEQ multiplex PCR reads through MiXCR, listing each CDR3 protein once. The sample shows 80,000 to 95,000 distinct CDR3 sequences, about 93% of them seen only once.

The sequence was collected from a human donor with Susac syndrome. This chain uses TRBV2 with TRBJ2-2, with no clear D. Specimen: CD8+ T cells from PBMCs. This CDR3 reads CASSEEVTYKTGELFF. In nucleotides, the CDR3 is TGTGCCAGCAGTGAAGAGGTGACATACAAGACCGGGGAGCTGTTTTTT.